This entry describes one TCR beta chain. As yet, its antigen is unknown. The entry originates in a study of T cell responses to AZD1222 COVID-19 vaccine. The study, taken as a whole, reports: The number of AZD1222 recipients seropositive at baseline was only five or six. Among the donors, most were white British and more were female, and clonal diversity was possibly underestimated. Spike-specific TCR breadth and depth both grew after two AZD1222 doses.

V was pared by 6 bases and J by 1 base, with 12 bases between. The CDR3 extends over 14 amino acids. Per germline, CDR1 LNHDA and CDR2 SQIVND (reference sequence). Only in-frame clones appear in the TCRdb table, and some are missing; sequencing was by immunoSEQ multiplex PCR. This sample has around 110,000 clones, with roughly 90% found just once. This clonotype was obtained from an adult in good health. The sequences come from peripheral blood, collected on day 0 of AZD1222 vaccination. The chain is built from TRBV19 and TRBJ1-2; D uncertain. This CDR3 reads CASSPMGSNYGYTF. The CDR3 DNA reads TGTGCCAGTAGCCCTATGGGGAGTAACTATGGCTACACCTTC. The whole variable domain, filled in from reference TRBV19 and TRBJ1-2, reads DGGITQSPKYLFRKEGQNVTLSCEQNLNHDAMYWYRQDPGQGLRLIYYSQIVNDFQKGDIAEGYSVSREKKESFPLTVTSAQKNPTAFYLCASSPMGSNYGYTFGSGTRLTVV.